The clone carrying this T cell receptor (beta chain) has just a few counts. The sample originates from a study of molecular identifiers for immune sequencing clone quantification. TCRdb fed the PCR reads into MiXCR, producing one record per CDR3 protein. The sample has around 480,000 distinct CDR3 sequences; about a fifth are singletons. The receptor's source is a human donor in good health. Some libraries in this study had Jurkat cell RNA spiked in. Sequencing was performed on naive CD8+ T cells from blood, with Jurkat cell RNA spiked in. Subset reported: FACS-sorted CD8+CD4-CCR7+CD45RA+ naive T cells.

The CDR3 sequence is CASSPESGYNEQFF. CDR3 nucleotide sequence: TGTGCCAGCAGCCCGGAAAGCGGCTACAATGAGCAGTTCTTC. This chain joins TRBV7-9 and TRBJ2-1, with a tentative D call TRBD2 (5 bases). There are 14 residues in the CDR3. Germline loops: CDR1 SEHNR, CDR2 FQNEAQ (reference sequence). Deletions cut 5 bases from V and 3 bases from J, with 11 bases between.